This T cell receptor beta chain was found in a study of CD4 T cells in relation to SARS-CoV-2 and coronaviruses. Regarding the study as a whole: The cross-reactivity analysis covered only spike protein, not other viral proteins.

The CDR3 extends over 12 amino acids. Between the trimmed V and J ends, which lost 5 bases and 2 bases, there was a span of 5 bases. Germline V gene sequence: CDR1 KGHSH, CDR2 LQKENI. Libraries were prepared by immunoSEQ multiplex PCR; TCRdb keeps only in-frame clonotypes and omits some of them. This sample has 22,000 or so clones; over 70% occur once, and the top ten carry about 12%. Unexposed donor CD4+ T cells date from 2011-2018, before the COVID-19 pandemic. The cells were cultured for 9 to 11 days before CD4+ T cells were isolated. As for this clone: Its antigen is unknown.

Sequenced input: CD4+ T cells from PBMCs, cultured in vitro. The rearrangement joins TRBV18 to TRBJ2-3; D is undetermined. This receptor was obtained from a human donor in good health. As DNA, the CDR3 is TGTGCCAGCTCAACCTACACAGATACGCAGTATTTT. As protein: CASSTYTDTQYF.